What follows are 18 T cell receptor beta chains derived from one specimen sequenced in a study of Ad26.COV2.S vaccination and SARS-CoV-2 variants. The treatment: around 19 received Ad26.COV2.S at low or high dose, single or two shots; 5 received placebo; per-sample allocation not given. Specimen acquisition occurred on day 63 following the initial vaccine or placebo injection. The protocol was immunoSEQ multiplex PCR, while the TCRdb copy is restricted to in-frame clones and leaves out a portion. The repertoire holds approximately 420,000 clones, 75% to 90% seen once, with approximately 3.7% in the top ten. The specimen comprised peripheral blood, sampled in a trial of Ad26.COV2.S vaccine versus placebo. These receptors were collected from a person between 18 and 65 years old who received the Ad26.COV2.S COVID-19 vaccine or a placebo.

V is TRBV5-6 and J is TRBJ2-3, with unresolved D. The germline V gene has CDR1 SGHDT and CDR2 YYEEEE. Trimming pared 4 bases from V and 4 bases from J, leaving 22 bases between. The CDR3 spans 17 residues. The CDR3 spells CASSHGLERYGPDTQYF. The CDR3 nucleotides are TGTGCCAGCAGCCACGGTCTTGAAAGGTATGGGCCAGATACGCAGTATTTT.

This clone was seen once. The chain is built from TRBV27 and TRBJ2-2, with 12 bases fitting TRBD1. Losses at the gene ends were 6 bases for V and 5 bases for J; bases not matched to a gene: 4. The CDR3 consists of 15 residues. Germline V gives CDR1 MNHEY, CDR2 SMNVEV (reference sequence). CDR3 sequence (DNA): TGTGCCAGCAGAGGGACAGGGGGCTGGACCGGGGAGCTGTTTTTT. This gives the protein CASRGTGGWTGELFF.

V usage is TRBV7-9 and J usage is TRBJ1-1; unclear D gene. Trimming shortened V by 2 bases and J by 5 bases, and 15 bases separated the two germline ends. This CDR3 region has 15 residues. Germline lookup yields CDR1 SEHNR and CDR2 FQNEAQ (reference sequence). CDR3 DNA: TGTGCCAGCAGCTTAACACGAACCCAAGGAACTGAAGCTTTCTTT. It specifies CASSLTRTQGTEAFF.

The chain recombines TRBV11-3 with TRBJ1-5; D is ambiguous. CDR3 length equals 11 residues. Trimming shortened V by 7 bases and J by 9 bases, and 10 bases separated the two germline ends. The germline V gene has CDR1 SGHNT and CDR2 YENEEA. For the CDR3, the DNA is TGTGCCAGCACCCGATTTGGGCCCCAGCATTTT. Its protein product is CASTRFGPQHF. The complete variable domain, with remaining parts taken from reference TRBV11-3 and TRBJ1-5, reads EAGVVQSPRYKIIEKKQPVAFWCNPISGHNTLYWYLQNLGQGPELLIRYENEEAVDDSQLPKDRFSAERLKGVDSTLKIQPAELGDSAVYLCASTRFGPQHFGDGTRLSIL.

The chain joins TRBV7-2 to TRBJ2-3; maybe TRBD2 (6 bases). The germline V gene has CDR1 SGHTA and CDR2 FQGNSA. This CDR3 region has 15 residues. V was trimmed by 2 bases and J by 5 bases, leaving 14 bases between them. The DNA for the CDR3 is TGTGCCAGCAGCTTAAGCCGACTAGAACAAGATACGCAGTATTTT. This codes for CASSLSRLEQDTQYF.

V and J are TRBV5-4 and TRBJ2-1, with D possibly matching TRBD1 (5 bases). From germline, CDR1 is SGHNT and CDR2 YYREEE (reference sequence). Trimming removed 5 bases from V and 7 bases from J, with 13 bases in between. There are 13 residues in the CDR3. CDR3 DNA: TGTGCCAGCAGGCAGGGTAGTCGTAATGAGCAGTTCTTC. It is translated as CASRQGSRNEQFF. The whole variable domain, remainder taken from reference TRBV5-4 and TRBJ2-1, is ETGVTQSPTHLIKTRGQQVTLRCSSQSGHNTVSWYQQALGQGPQFIFQYYREEENGRGNFPPRFSGLQFPNYSSELNVNALELDDSALYLCASRQGSRNEQFFGPGTRLTVL.

This clone was observed a single time. This chain uses TRBV4-1 with TRBJ2-2; TRBD2 is a possible D gene (5 bases). Trimming took 0 bases from V and 2 from J, leaving 10 bases between them. The CDR3 spans 16 residues. CDR1 and CDR2 (germline): MGHRA, YSYEKL. For the CDR3, the DNA is TGCGCCAGCAGCCAAGAATCCGGAGGTAACACCGGGGAGCTGTTTTTT. Protein product: CASSQESGGNTGELFF.

The genes are TRBV5-1 and TRBJ2-1; a weak D match, TRBD1 (6 bases). CDR3 length: 14 amino acids. The germline V and J ends were trimmed by 0 bases and 10 bases, with 14 bases remaining between them. The V gene's germline CDR1 is SGHRS and CDR2 YFSETQ. CDR3 sequence reads: CASSLDPLDREQFF. The CDR3 nucleotides read TGCGCCAGCAGCTTGGACCCACTCGACAGGGAGCAGTTCTTC.

The chain recombines TRBV4-3 with TRBJ2-1; perhaps TRBD1 as D (7 bases). V was pared by 1 base and J by 6 bases, with 34 bases between. CDR3 length: 22 amino acids. In germline, CDR1 is LGHNA, CDR2 YSLEER. CDR3 protein: CASSQAGEAGTADDAFSNEQFF. As DNA, the CDR3 is TGCGCCAGCAGCCAAGCGGGGGAAGCCGGGACAGCCGATGATGCGTTCTCCAATGAGCAGTTCTTC.

This clone was observed a handful of times. The rearrangement links TRBV7-9 to TRBJ1-5; perhaps TRBD1 as D (6 bases). The V gene's germline CDR1 is SEHNR and CDR2 FQNEAQ (reference sequence). There are 15 residues in the CDR3. V lost 5 bases, J lost 0 bases, and 11 bases lay in between. This chain's CDR3 is CASSPQGDSNQPQHF. CDR3 nucleotide sequence: TGTGCCAGCAGCCCACAGGGAGATAGCAATCAGCCCCAGCATTTT.

The chain recombines TRBV6-2 or TRBV6-3 with TRBJ1-5; 9 nucleotides agree with TRBD1. V shed 2 bases and J 3 bases; nucleotides not matched to a gene: 8. The CDR3 is made up of 17 amino acids. CDR1 and CDR2 from the germline V gene are MNHEY and SVGEGT. As DNA, the CDR3 is TGTGCCAGCAGTTACACGGTCGGGACAGGGAACAATCAGCCCCAGCATTTT. Amino acids: CASSYTVGTGNNQPQHF.

The chain recombines TRBV7-8 with TRBJ1-5; TRBD1 might be the D (5 bases). Trimming removed 1 base from V and 7 bases from J, with 14 bases in between. Germline V gene data show CDR1 as SGHVS and CDR2 as FQNEAQ. The CDR3 is 15 amino acids. The CDR3 loop is CASSLDGTASQPQHF. The DNA for the CDR3 is TGTGCCAGCAGCTTAGACGGGACTGCTTCGCAGCCCCAGCATTTT.

The chain joins TRBV27 to TRBJ2-7, with 11 bases matching TRBD1. Trimming at V came to 4 bases and at J to 3 bases, leaving 5 bases not matched to a gene. Germline V gene sequence: CDR1 MNHEY, CDR2 SMNVEV (reference sequence). This CDR3 is built from 15 residues. In DNA form, the CDR3 reads TGTGCCAGCAGTTCTCCGGGACAGGGGGTCTACGAGCAGTACTTC. It translates to CASSSPGQGVYEQYF.

This chain joins TRBV10-2 and TRBJ2-6; 7 bases fit TRBD1. The junction had 8 bases not matched to a gene; V was cut back by 6 bases and J by 0 bases. Germline V lookup: CDR1 WSHSY, CDR2 SAAADI. The CDR3 spans 17 residues. This chain's CDR3 is CASRQGPVLSGANVLTF. CDR3 sequence (DNA): TGCGCCAGCAGACAGGGGCCCGTCCTCTCTGGGGCCAACGTCCTGACTTTC.

This clone was counted between two and nine times. The rearrangement uses TRBV2 and TRBJ1-6; 8 bases fit TRBD1. This CDR3 contains 20 residues. Germline CDR1 reads SNHLY; CDR2 reads FYNNEI. V lost 5 bases and J lost 3; bases outside the gene matches: 18. The CDR3 protein is CASSPTVPGQAQYYNSPLHF. In DNA, the CDR3 is TGTGCCAGCAGTCCTACCGTCCCGGGACAGGCACAGTACTATAATTCACCCCTCCACTTT.

The rearrangement links TRBV3-1 (or the pseudogene TRBV3-2) to TRBJ2-1; 13 bases agree with TRBD2. This CDR3 region has 15 residues. J was trimmed by 14 bases and V by 0 bases; bases with no gene match: 7. Germline V gene sequence: CDR1 LGHDT, CDR2 YNNKEL (reference sequence). The CDR3 DNA sequence: TGTGCCAGCAGCCAAGACCGGACTAGCGGGGGCCCCAAGTTCTTC. Its protein product is CASSQDRTSGGPKFF.

The chain combines TRBV5-1 with TRBJ1-1; TRBD1 might be the D (6 bases). Trimming cost V 2 bases and J 4 bases, with 12 bases left between them. This CDR3 has 14 residues. The V gene's germline CDR1 is SGHRS and CDR2 YFSETQ. The CDR3 DNA reads TGCGCCAGCAGCTTCCAGGACAGTGCCACTGAAGCTTTCTTT. Translation: CASSFQDSATEAFF.

This clone showed up just once. The V and J genes are TRBV12-3 or TRBV12-4 and TRBJ1-2; D gene uncertain. The CDR3 consists of 12 residues. V shed 4 bases and J shed 5 bases, with 8 bases lying between them. The DNA for the CDR3 is TGTGCCAGCAGTTCCGGAGGGTATGGCTACACCTTC. Amino acid sequence: CASSSGGYGYTF.